This T cell receptor beta chain was obtained from a study of cytomegalovirus exposure and HLA in healthy donors. Study background: Earlier, 100 million to 130 million unique TCR beta sequences were recovered from roughly 180 million T cells by an analysis. Unique TCRs numbering some 93 million, obtained from HLA-typed donors, made up an early data release. Most genotyped donors, over 70% of more than 300, had Caucasian-associated genetic ancestry.

V lost 0 bases and J lost 4, with 9 bases in between. Germline V gives CDR1 SGHAT, CDR2 FQNNGV. This CDR3 is built from 14 residues. PCR involved 60 Vbeta and 13 Jbeta primers. Sequencing was performed with immunoSEQ multiplex PCR; in TCRdb, only in-frame clones are kept and a portion is missing. The table shows more than 100,000 clones, with about 78% occurring only once. The TCR originated in a middle-aged woman in good health and CMV-seropositive. V usage is TRBV11-2 and J usage is TRBJ1-2, with D perhaps matching TRBD1 (6 bases). Sequencing input: PBMCs. The CDR3 loop is CASSLEGRGYGYTF. CDR3 coding DNA: TGTGCCAGCAGCTTAGAAGGCAGGGGCTATGGCTACACCTTC. The whole variable domain, filled in from reference TRBV11-2 and TRBJ1-2, reads EAGVAQSPRYKIIEKRQSVAFWCNPISGHATLYWYQQILGQGPKLLIQFQNNGVVDDSQLPKDRFSAERLKGVDSTLKIQPAKLEDSAVYLCASSLEGRGYGYTFGSGTRLTVV.